Listed below are T cell receptor beta chains from one sample, sequenced in a study of shared clonotypes between healthy human individuals. The protocol was immunoSEQ multiplex PCR, while the TCRdb copy is restricted to in-frame clones and leaves out a portion. The table lists some 2,000,000 clones, 85% to 95% of them singletons. Sequencing was done on a sample of naive CD4+ T cells sorted from blood. The receptors come from a man between 18 and 29 years old in good health. The CDR3 runs from the conserved cysteine through the conserved F or W. Each record gives: D gene, J gene, V gene, CDR3 DNA, CDR3 protein. The D gene is left open where the match is weak.

TRBD1 TRBJ2-1 TRBV5-1 TGCGCCAGCAGCTTGGGACAGGGCCCCAGCAATGAGCAGTTCTTC CASSLGQGPSNEQFF
NA TRBJ2-5 TRBV18 TGTGCCAGCTCACCCGTGGGGCAAGAGACCCAGTACTTC CASSPVGQETQYF
NA TRBJ1-2 TRBV6-1 TGTGCCAGCAGTGAATCATGGGGGAGCGGCTACACCTTC CASSESWGSGYTF
NA TRBJ2-3 TRBV27 TGTGCCAGCAGCCGCATCGGGGACACAGATACGCAGTATTTT CASSRIGDTDTQYF
NA TRBJ2-7 TRBV5-4 TGTGCCAGCAGACTAAAATACGGGGAGAGGACCTACGAGCAGTACTTC CASRLKYGERTYEQYF
TRBD2 TRBJ2-7 TRBV5-1 TGCGCCAGCAGCGCGGGACTAGCGGGAGCCGGGGAGCAGTACTTC CASSAGLAGAGEQYF
NA TRBJ1-2 TRBV29-1 TGCAGCGTGCCGGACATCCTAAAGGGCTACACCTTC CSVPDILKGYTF
TRBD2 TRBJ2-7 TRBV18 TGTGCCAGCTCACCCGCGGGGGTGATCTCCTACGAGCAGTACTTC CASSPAGVISYEQYF
TRBD1 TRBJ1-3 TRBV5-1 TGCGCCAGCAGCTTGGACCCACAGGGGTCTGGAAACACCATATATTTT CASSLDPQGSGNTIYF
TRBD1 TRBJ2-3 TRBV30 TGTGCCTGGGCGACAGGGGGCAGCGGTTTCCACCACACAGATACGCAGTATTTT CAWATGGSGFHHTDTQYF
NA TRBJ2-1 TRBV5-1 TGCGCCAGCAGCTTGGATTTACAGGCGCATGAGCAGTTCTTC CASSLDLQAHEQFF
NA TRBJ1-6 TRBV5-1 TGCGCCAGCAGCTCCAAGGGCAGGGAGGATTCACCCCTCCACTTT CASSSKGREDSPLHF
TRBD2 TRBJ2-3 TRBV6-1 TGTGCCAGCAGGAAACTAGCGGGAATCACAGATACGCAGTATTTT CASRKLAGITDTQYF
NA TRBJ2-7 TRBV2 TGTGCCAGCAGTGGTGACAGGTTCTACGAGCAGTACTTC CASSGDRFYEQYF